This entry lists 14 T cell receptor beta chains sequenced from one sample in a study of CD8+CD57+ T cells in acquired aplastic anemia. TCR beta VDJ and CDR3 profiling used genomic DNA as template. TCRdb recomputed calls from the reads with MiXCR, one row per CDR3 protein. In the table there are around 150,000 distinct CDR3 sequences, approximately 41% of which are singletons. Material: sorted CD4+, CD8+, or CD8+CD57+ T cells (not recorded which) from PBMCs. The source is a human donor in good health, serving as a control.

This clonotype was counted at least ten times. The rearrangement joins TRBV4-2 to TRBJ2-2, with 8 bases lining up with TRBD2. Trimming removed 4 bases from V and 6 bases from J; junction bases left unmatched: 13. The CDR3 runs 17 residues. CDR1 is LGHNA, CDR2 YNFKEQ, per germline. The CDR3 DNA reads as TGTGCCAGCAGCCTCCGTCAGGCGGGAGGAACGGCCGGGGAGCTGTTTTTT. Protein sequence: CASSLRQAGGTAGELFF.

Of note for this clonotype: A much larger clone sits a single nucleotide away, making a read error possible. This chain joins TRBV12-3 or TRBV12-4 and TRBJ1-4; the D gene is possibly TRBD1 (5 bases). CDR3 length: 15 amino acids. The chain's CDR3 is CASSLRRAGTEKLSF. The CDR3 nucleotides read TGTGCCAGCAGTTTACGGAGGGCTGGGACTGAAAAACTGTCTTTT.

CDR3: CAISPSGTGCNQPQHF. The DNA for the CDR3 is TGTGCCATCAGTCCATCGGGGACAGGTTGCAATCAGCCCCAGCATTTT. V gene TRBV10-3 combines with J gene TRBJ1-5; 8 bases line up with TRBD1. The V gene end was trimmed by 5 bases and the J gene end by 2 bases; junction bases not matched to a gene: 8. Germline V gives CDR1 ENHRY, CDR2 SYGVKD. The CDR3 is made up of 16 amino acids.

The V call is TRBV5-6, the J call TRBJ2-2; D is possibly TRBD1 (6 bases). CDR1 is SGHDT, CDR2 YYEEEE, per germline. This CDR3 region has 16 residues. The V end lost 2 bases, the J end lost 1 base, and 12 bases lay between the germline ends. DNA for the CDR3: TGTGCCAGCAGCTTTCTGGGACATCGGAACACCGGGGAGCTGTTTTTT. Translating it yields CASSFLGHRNTGELFF. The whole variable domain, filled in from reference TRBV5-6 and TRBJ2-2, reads DAGVTQSPTHLIKTRGQQVTLRCSPKSGHDTVSWYQQALGQGPQFIFQYYEEEERQRGNFPDRFSGHQFPNYSSELNVNALLLGDSALYLCASSFLGHRNTGELFFGEGSRLTVL.

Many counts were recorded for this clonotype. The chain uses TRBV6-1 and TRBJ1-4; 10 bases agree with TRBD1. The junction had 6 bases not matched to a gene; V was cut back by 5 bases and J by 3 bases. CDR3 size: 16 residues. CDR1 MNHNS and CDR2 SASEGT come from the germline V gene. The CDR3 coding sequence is TGTGCCAGCAGTCCGACAGGGGGCCTATCTAATGAAAAACTGTTTTTT. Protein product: CASSPTGGLSNEKLFF.

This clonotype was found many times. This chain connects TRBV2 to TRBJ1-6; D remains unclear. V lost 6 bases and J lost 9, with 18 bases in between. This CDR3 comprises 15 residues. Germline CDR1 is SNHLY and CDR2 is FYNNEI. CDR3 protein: CASRTIQASLSPLHF. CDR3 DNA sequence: TGTGCCAGCAGAACGATCCAGGCGTCGCTTTCACCCCTCCACTTT.

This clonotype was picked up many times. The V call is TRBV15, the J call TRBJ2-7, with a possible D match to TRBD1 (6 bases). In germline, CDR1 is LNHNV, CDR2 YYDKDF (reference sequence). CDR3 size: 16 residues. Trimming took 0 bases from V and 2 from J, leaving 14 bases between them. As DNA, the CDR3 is TGTGCCACCAGCAGAGATTTGGGGGCTTTAACCTACGAGCAGTACTTC. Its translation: CATSRDLGALTYEQYF.

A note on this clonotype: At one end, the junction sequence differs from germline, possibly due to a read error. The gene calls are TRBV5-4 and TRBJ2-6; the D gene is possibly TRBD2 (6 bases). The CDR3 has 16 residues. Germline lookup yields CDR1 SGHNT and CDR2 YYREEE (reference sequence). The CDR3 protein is CASSRDFNTGANVLTF. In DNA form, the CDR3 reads TGCGCGTCAAGCCGGGACTTTAATACAGGGGCCAACGTCCTGACTTTC.

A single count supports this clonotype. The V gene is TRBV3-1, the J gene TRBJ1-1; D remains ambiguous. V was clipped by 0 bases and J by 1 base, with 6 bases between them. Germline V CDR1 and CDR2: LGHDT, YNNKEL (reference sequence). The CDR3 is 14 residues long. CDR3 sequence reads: CASSQETWNTEAFF. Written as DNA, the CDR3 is TGTGCCAGCAGCCAAGAAACATGGAACACTGAAGCTTTCTTT.

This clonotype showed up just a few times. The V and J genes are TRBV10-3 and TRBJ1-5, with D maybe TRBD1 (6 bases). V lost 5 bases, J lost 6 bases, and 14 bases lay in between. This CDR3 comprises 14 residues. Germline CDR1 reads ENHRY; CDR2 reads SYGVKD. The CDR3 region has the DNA TGTGCCATCAGTAGAGGGGAAGGGGGTCAGCCCCAGCATTTT. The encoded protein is CAISRGEGGQPQHF.

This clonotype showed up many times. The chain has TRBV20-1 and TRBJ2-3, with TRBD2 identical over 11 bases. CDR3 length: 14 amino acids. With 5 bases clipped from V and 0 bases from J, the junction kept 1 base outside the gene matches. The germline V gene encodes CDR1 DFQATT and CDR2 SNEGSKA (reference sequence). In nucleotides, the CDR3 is TGCAGTGCTCGACTAGCGGGGAGCACAGATACGCAGTATTTT. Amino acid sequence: CSARLAGSTDTQYF.

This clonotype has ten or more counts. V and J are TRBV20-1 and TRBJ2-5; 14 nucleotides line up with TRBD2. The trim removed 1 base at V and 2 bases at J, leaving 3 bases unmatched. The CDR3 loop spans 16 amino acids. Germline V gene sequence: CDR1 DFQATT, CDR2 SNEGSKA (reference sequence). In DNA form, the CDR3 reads TGCAGTGCTAGAGGACTAGCGGGAGGGACACAAGAGACCCAGTACTTC. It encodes CSARGLAGGTQETQYF.

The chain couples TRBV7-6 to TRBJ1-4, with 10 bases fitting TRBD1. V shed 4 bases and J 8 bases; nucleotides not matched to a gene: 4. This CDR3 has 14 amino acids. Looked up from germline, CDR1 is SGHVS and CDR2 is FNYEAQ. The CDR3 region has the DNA TGTGCCAGCAGCTCCGGGACAGGGGCCGAAAAACTGTTTTTT. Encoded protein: CASSSGTGAEKLFF.

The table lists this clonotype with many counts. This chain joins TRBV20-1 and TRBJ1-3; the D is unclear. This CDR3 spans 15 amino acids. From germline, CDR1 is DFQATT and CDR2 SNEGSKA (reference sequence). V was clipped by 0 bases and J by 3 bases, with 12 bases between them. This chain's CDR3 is CSARDGQKDGNTIYF. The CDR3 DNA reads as TGCAGTGCTAGAGATGGCCAGAAGGATGGAAACACCATATATTTT.